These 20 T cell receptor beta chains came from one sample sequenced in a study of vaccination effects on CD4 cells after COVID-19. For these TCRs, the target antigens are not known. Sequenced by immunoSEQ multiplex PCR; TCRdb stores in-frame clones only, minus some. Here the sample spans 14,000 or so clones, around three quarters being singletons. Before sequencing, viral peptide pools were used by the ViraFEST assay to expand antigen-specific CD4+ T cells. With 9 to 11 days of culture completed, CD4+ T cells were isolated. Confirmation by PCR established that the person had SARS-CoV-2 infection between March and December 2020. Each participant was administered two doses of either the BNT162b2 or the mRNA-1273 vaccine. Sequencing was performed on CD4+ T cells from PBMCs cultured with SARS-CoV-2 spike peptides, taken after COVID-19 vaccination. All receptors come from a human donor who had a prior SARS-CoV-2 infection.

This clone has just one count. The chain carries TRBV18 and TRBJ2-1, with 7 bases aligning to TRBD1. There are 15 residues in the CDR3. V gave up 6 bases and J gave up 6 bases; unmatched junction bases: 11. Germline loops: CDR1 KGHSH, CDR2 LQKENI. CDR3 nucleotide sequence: TGTGCCAGCTCTACTTCTGTGACAGGGTCCAATGAGCAGTTCTTC. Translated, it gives CASSTSVTGSNEQFF.

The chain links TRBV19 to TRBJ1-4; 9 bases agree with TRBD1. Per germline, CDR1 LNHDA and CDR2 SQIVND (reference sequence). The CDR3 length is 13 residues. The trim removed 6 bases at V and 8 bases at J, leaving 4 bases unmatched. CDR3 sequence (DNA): TGTGCCAGTAGGGACAGGGGAGGCGAAAAACTGTTTTTT. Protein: CASRDRGGEKLFF.

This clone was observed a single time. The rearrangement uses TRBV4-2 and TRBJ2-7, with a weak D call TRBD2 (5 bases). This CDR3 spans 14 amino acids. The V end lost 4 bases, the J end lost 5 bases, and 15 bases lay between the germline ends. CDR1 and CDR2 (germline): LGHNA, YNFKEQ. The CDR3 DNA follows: TGTGCCAGCAGCCTCGAGGTAGCGACTCACGAGCAGTACTTC. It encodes CASSLEVATHEQYF.

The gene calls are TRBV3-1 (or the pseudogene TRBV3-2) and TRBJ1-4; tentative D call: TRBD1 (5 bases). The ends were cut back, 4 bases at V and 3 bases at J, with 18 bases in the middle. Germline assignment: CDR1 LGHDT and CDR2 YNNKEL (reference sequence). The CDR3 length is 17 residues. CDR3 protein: CASSPRTLNLSNEKLFF. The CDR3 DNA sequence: TGTGCCAGCAGCCCTCGGACACTCAACCTTTCTAATGAAAAACTGTTTTTT.

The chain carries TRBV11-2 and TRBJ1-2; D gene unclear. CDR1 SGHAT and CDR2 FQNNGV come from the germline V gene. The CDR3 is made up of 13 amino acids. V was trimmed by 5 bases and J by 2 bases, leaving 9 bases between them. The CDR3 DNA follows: TGTGCCAGCAGCCCTCAGGAAAACTATGGCTACACCTTC. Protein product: CASSPQENYGYTF.

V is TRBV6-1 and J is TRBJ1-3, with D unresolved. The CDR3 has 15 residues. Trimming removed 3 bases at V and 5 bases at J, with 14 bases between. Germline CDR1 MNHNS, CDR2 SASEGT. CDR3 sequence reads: CASSDIFRNRNTIYF. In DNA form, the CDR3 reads TGTGCCAGCAGTGATATCTTCAGGAACAGAAACACCATATATTTT.

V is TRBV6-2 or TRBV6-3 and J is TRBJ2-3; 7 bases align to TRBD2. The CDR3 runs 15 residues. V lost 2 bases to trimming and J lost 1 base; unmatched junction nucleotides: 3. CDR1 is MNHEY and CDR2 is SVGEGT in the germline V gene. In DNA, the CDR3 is TGTGCCAGCAGTTACGGGGCGGGGGGCACAGATACGCAGTATTTT. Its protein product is CASSYGAGGTDTQYF.

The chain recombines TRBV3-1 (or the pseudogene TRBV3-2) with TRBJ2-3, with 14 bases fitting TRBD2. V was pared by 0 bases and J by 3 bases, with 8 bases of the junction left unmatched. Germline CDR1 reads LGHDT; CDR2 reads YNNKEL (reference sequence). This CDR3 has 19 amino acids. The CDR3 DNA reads TGTGCCAGCAGCCAAGATCGGGTTAGACTAGCGGGGGGGACAGATACGCAGTATTTT. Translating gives CASSQDRVRLAGGTDTQYF.

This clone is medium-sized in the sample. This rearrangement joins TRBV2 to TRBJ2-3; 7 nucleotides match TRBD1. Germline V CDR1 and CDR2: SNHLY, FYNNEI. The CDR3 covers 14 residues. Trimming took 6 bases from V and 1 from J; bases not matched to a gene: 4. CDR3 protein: CASSRDRGTDTQYF. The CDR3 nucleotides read TGTGCCAGCAGCCGGGACAGAGGCACAGATACGCAGTATTTT.

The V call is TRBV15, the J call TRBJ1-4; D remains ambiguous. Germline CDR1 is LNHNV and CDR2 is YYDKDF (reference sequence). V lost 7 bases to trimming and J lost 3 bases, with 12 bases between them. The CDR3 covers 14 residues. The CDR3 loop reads CATTGLMANEKLFF. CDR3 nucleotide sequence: TGTGCCACCACAGGCCTAATGGCTAATGAAAAACTGTTTTTT.

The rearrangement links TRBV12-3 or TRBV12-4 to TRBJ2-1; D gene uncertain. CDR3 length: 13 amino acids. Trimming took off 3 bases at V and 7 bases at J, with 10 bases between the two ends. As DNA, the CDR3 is TGTGCCAGCAGTTTTAGTGCTAGGAATGAGCAGTTCTTC. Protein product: CASSFSARNEQFF.

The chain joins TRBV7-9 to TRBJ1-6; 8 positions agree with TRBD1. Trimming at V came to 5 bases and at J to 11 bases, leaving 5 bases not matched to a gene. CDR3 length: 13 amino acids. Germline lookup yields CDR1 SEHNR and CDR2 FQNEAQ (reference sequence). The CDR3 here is CASSVTGDAPLHF. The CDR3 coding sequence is TGTGCCAGCAGCGTGACAGGGGACGCACCCCTCCACTTT.

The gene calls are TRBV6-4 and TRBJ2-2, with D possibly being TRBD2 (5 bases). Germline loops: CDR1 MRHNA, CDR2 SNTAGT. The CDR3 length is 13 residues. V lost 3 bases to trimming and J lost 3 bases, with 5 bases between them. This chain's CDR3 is CASSERDTGELFF. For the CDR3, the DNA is TGTGCCAGCAGTGAGCGGGACACCGGGGAGCTGTTTTTT.

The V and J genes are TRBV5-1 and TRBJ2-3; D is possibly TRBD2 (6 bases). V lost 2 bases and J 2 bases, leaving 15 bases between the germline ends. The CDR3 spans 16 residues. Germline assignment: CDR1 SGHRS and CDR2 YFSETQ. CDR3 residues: CASSFQPGLNTDTQYF. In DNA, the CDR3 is TGCGCCAGCAGCTTTCAGCCGGGACTTAACACAGATACGCAGTATTTT.

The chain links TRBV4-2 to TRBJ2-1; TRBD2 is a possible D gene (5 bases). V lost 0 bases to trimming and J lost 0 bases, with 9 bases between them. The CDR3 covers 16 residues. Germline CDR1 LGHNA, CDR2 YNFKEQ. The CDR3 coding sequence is TGTGCCAGCAGCCAAGAACCTGGGAGCTCCTACAATGAGCAGTTCTTC. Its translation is CASSQEPGSSYNEQFF.

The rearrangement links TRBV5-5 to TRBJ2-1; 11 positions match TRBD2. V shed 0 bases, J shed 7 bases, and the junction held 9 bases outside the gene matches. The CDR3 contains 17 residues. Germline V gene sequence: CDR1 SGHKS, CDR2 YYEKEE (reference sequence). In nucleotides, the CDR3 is TGTGCCAGCAGCTTGGGAATCTCTAGCGGGAGGTTTAATGAGCAGTTCTTC. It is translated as CASSLGISSGRFNEQFF.

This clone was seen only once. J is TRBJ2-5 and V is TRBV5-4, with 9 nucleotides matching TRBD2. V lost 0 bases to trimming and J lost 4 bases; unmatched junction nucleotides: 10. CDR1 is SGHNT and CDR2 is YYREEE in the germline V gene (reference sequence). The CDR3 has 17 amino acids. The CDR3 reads CASSLVGGGARRETQYF. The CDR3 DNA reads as TGTGCCAGCAGCTTGGTCGGCGGGGGGGCCCGGCGAGAGACCCAGTACTTC.

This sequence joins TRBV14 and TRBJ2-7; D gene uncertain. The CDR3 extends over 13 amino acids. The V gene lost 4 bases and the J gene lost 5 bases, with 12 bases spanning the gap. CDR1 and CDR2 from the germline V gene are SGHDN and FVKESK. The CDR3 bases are TGTGCCAGCAGCCGGGCCCCGGACGACGAGCAGTACTTC. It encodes CASSRAPDDEQYF.

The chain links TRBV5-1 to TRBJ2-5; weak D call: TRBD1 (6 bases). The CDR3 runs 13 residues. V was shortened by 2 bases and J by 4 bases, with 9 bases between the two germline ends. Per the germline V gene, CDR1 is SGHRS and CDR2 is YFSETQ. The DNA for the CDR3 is TGCGCCAGCAGCTTAGGGGGTGGAGAGACCCAGTACTTC. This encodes CASSLGGGETQYF. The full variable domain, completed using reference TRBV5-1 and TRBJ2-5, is KAGVTQTPRYLIKTRGQQVTLSCSPISGHRSVSWYQQTPGQGLQFLFEYFSETQRNKGNFPGRFSGRQFSNSRSEMNVSTLELGDSALYLCASSLGGGETQYFGPGTRLLVL.

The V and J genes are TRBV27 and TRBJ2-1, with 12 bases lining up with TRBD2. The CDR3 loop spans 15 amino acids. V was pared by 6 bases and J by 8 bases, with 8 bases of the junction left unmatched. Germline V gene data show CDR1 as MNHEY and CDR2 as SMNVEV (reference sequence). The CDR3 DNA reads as TGTGCCAGCAGGGCTAGCGGGAGGGCCATTTATGAGCAGTTCTTC. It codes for CASRASGRAIYEQFF.